The sequence of this T cell receptor (beta chain) was determined in a study of T cells in Graves' hyperthyroidism and ophthalmopathy. Absence of ophthalmopathy progression within 18 months defined stable Graves' hyperthyroidism. Clinicians diagnosed patients from clinical symptoms, serum thyroxine and TRAb, thyroid ultrasound and orbital computed tomography. This CDR3 comprises 15 residues. After removal of 4 bases from V and 0 bases from J, the junction contained 4 bases not matched to a gene. The germline CDR1 and CDR2 sequences are SGHDT and YYEEEE. RNA transcripts were the template for amplifying TCR beta CDR3 regions. The HTBI primer set served for first-round RT-PCR of the TCR CDR3. TCRdb used MiXCR to reprocess the multiplex PCR reads, holding one entry per CDR3 protein. The repertoire includes under 350,000 distinct CDR3 sequences, around 23% of them detected once, and over 40% sits in the top ten.

Sequenced input: blood. This chain joins TRBV5-6 and TRBJ2-3, with 8 bases fitting TRBD1. This clonotype was sampled from a woman aged 45-59 years with Graves' hyperthyroidism. The CDR3 spells CASSKTGDSTDTQYF. The CDR3, as DNA: TGTGCCAGCAGCAAGACAGGGGACAGCACAGATACGCAGTATTTT.